Listed here are 4 T cell receptor beta chains from one sample, sequenced in a study of cytomegalovirus exposure and HLA in healthy donors. Sequenced by immunoSEQ multiplex PCR; TCRdb stores in-frame clones only, minus some. The profile shows tens of thousands of clones, around 90% of them singletons. Sequenced sample: PBMCs. Source of these receptors: a woman younger than 35 in good health and CMV-seropositive.

The genes are TRBV19 and TRBJ2-3; TRBD1 matches at 11 bases. This CDR3 has 17 residues. CDR1 LNHDA and CDR2 SQIVND come from the germline V gene (reference sequence). With V trimmed by 4 bases and J by 1 base, 7 bases remained unmatched. The CDR3 nucleotides read TGTGCCAGTAGTACTGGACAGGGGGCGCCCCGCACAGATACGCAGTATTTT. Its translation is CASSTGQGAPRTDTQYF.

The rearrangement uses TRBV2 and TRBJ2-1; TRBD2 matches 11 bases. Germline V gives CDR1 SNHLY, CDR2 FYNNEI. The V gene end was trimmed by 4 bases and the J gene end by 5 bases; junction bases not matched to a gene: 4. CDR3 length equals 15 residues. The CDR3 protein is CASSGGTSGHNEQFF. CDR3 in DNA: TGTGCCAGCAGTGGGGGGACTAGCGGACACAATGAGCAGTTCTTC.

The chain joins TRBV4-1 to TRBJ1-1; 7 nucleotides align to TRBD1. The CDR3 extends over 16 amino acids. J lost 0 bases, V lost 6 bases, and 10 bases had no gene match. Germline V gives CDR1 MGHRA, CDR2 YSYEKL. For the CDR3, the DNA is TGCGCCAGCAGGAACAGGGGCGCTCCCGTGAACACTGAAGCTTTCTTT. This translates into CASRNRGAPVNTEAFF.

The chain combines TRBV7-9 with TRBJ1-4; the match to TRBD1 covers 8 bases. Trimming cost V 5 bases and J 0 bases; bases outside gene matches: 2. This CDR3 contains 15 residues. Germline-derived CDR1 and CDR2 are SEHNR and FQNEAQ (reference sequence). The CDR3 here is CASSPQGATNEKLFF. In DNA form, the CDR3 reads TGTGCCAGCAGCCCACAGGGGGCAACTAATGAAAAACTGTTTTTT.